The 30 T cell receptor beta chains listed next were all sequenced from one sample in a study of cytomegalovirus exposure and HLA in healthy donors. The PCR employed 60 Vbeta primers together with 13 Jbeta primers. Measured with immunoSEQ multiplex PCR; TCRdb has only the in-frame clones, and not every one. Its listing shows 100,000 to 150,000 clones. The source material was PBMCs. Source of these receptors: a man in his forties in good health and CMV-seronegative.

The CDR3 spells CASSPGTGVYGGELFF. The CDR3 nucleotides read TGTGCCAGCAGTCCGGGGACAGGGGTATATGGCGGGGAGCTGTTTTTT. The chain combines TRBV27 with TRBJ2-2, with TRBD1 identical over 10 bases. CDR3 size: 16 residues. Germline V gene sequence: CDR1 MNHEY, CDR2 SMNVEV (reference sequence). With V trimmed by 5 bases and J by 7 bases, 10 bases remained unmatched.

The genes are TRBV4-2 and TRBJ1-1; D is ambiguous. Germline CDR1 is LGHNA and CDR2 is YNFKEQ. The V gene lost 4 bases and the J gene lost 3 bases, with 9 bases spanning the gap. This CDR3 is built from 13 residues. For the CDR3, the DNA is TGTGCCAGCAGCCGCAGCGGGGACACTGAAGCTTTCTTT. It specifies CASSRSGDTEAFF.

The genes are TRBV29-1 and TRBJ2-5; 9 bases line up with TRBD2. Germline CDR1 and CDR2: SQVTM and ANQGSEA. This CDR3 spans 15 amino acids. V dropped 7 bases and J dropped 3; count of bases not matched to a gene: 12. CDR3 in amino acids: CSAGAGGGPEETQYF. CDR3 coding DNA: TGCAGCGCTGGGGCGGGAGGGGGCCCCGAAGAGACCCAGTACTTC.

This chain uses TRBV10-1 with TRBJ2-1, with 9 bases lining up with TRBD2. CDR1 and CDR2 (germline): WNHNN, SYGVQD (reference sequence). The V gene end was trimmed by 7 bases and the J gene end by 1 base; junction bases not matched to a gene: 8. CDR3 length: 16 residues. As DNA, the CDR3 is TGCGCCAGCACGCGTAGCGGGAGTCGGTCCTACAATGAGCAGTTCTTC. Encoded protein: CASTRSGSRSYNEQFF.

Note on this clone: Different DNA sequences within this sample yield the same CDR3. The J gene is TRBJ1-1, the V gene TRBV30; 8 bases line up with TRBD1. Germline V gene data show CDR1 as GTSNPN and CDR2 as SVGIG (reference sequence). The CDR3 has 14 amino acids. V gave up 0 bases and J gave up 4 bases; unmatched junction bases: 4. Here the CDR3 reads CAWSVRGRVTEAFF. The CDR3 DNA reads as TGTGCCTGGAGTGTCAGGGGGCGCGTCACTGAAGCTTTCTTT.

V and J are TRBV6-1 and TRBJ1-2; weak D call: TRBD1 (6 bases). V was cut by 6 bases and J by 3 bases, with 14 bases left in between. Germline CDR1 MNHNS, CDR2 SASEGT. CDR3 size: 14 residues. Written as DNA, the CDR3 is TGTGCCAGCAGCCACAGGGTCGGGGACTATGGCTACACCTTC. This gives the protein CASSHRVGDYGYTF.

The genes are TRBV6-1 and TRBJ2-7, with D perhaps TRBD2 (6 bases). Germline V CDR1 and CDR2: MNHNS, SASEGT. The ends were cut back, 3 bases at V and 2 bases at J, with 14 bases in the middle. This CDR3 is built from 15 residues. CDR3 nucleotides: TGTGCCAGCAGTGACCCACAGGCGGGGCCCTACGAGCAGTACTTC. Amino acids: CASSDPQAGPYEQYF.

This chain joins TRBV29-1 and TRBJ2-2; 9 bases are shared with TRBD2. The CDR3 covers 13 residues. Germline-derived CDR1 and CDR2 are SQVTM and ANQGSEA. The V gene end was trimmed by 6 bases and the J gene end by 5 bases; junction bases not matched to a gene: 4. This CDR3 is CSVSAGGTGELFF. The CDR3 DNA sequence: TGCAGCGTATCTGCGGGAGGGACCGGGGAGCTGTTTTTT.

This chain connects TRBV28 to TRBJ2-2; TRBD1 aligns across 7 bases. With V trimmed by 6 bases and J by 3 bases, 13 bases remained unmatched. Germline CDR1 MDHEN, CDR2 SYDVKM. The CDR3 is made up of 17 amino acids. The CDR3 reads CASRYRDSAGDTGELFF. The CDR3 region has the DNA TGTGCCAGCAGATACCGGGACAGCGCTGGCGACACCGGGGAGCTGTTTTTT.

The CDR3 nucleotides read TGTGCCAGCAGCTTAGAACAGGGGGCGACTCAGCCCCAGCATTTT. Amino acids: CASSLEQGATQPQHF. This chain joins TRBV7-8 and TRBJ1-5; 9 bases are a match to TRBD1. Germline CDR1 reads SGHVS; CDR2 reads FQNEAQ. With 1 base clipped from V and 6 bases from J, the junction kept 4 bases outside the gene matches. The CDR3 is made up of 15 amino acids.

Regarding this clone: Other nucleotide sequences in the sample specify the same CDR3. This chain links TRBV7-3 with TRBJ2-1; 12 nucleotides agree with TRBD2. CDR3 length equals 15 residues. Trimming cost V 5 bases and J 5 bases; bases outside gene matches: 4. The germline V gene has CDR1 SGHTA and CDR2 FQGTGA. The CDR3, as DNA: TGTGCCAGCAGCCCTAGCGGGAGGGCCGACAATGAGCAGTTCTTC. Its protein is CASSPSGRADNEQFF.

The chain employs TRBV6-1 and TRBJ2-4; TRBD2 matches at 7 bases. The CDR3 consists of 20 residues. In germline, CDR1 is MNHNS, CDR2 SASEGT. The trim removed 1 base at V and 0 bases at J, leaving 15 bases unmatched. The DNA for the CDR3 is TGTGCCAGCAGTGAAGGGGGGGGGACTCAGGGTCCTCTAGCCAAAAACATTCAGTACTTC. Encoded protein: CASSEGGGTQGPLAKNIQYF.

This chain links TRBV11-2 with TRBJ2-3; D is unresolved. The CDR3 has 13 residues. Germline lookup yields CDR1 SGHAT and CDR2 FQNNGV. Trimming stripped 3 bases from V and 2 bases from J, with 6 bases between. CDR3 region: CASSFRHTDTQYF. CDR3 nucleotides: TGTGCCAGCAGCTTCAGACACACAGATACGCAGTATTTT.

For the CDR3, the DNA is TGCGCCAGCAGCCAAGAAGGAGGACTCCGGACCACCTTC. Its translation: CASSQEGGLRTTF. The V call is TRBV4-1, the J call TRBJ1-2; no clear D. V lost 0 bases and J lost 13, with 15 bases in between. The CDR3 is made up of 13 amino acids. Germline CDR1 and CDR2: MGHRA and YSYEKL.

This rearrangement joins TRBV11-2 to TRBJ2-7; tentative D call: TRBD2 (5 bases). The CDR3 is 14 residues long. Germline V lookup: CDR1 SGHAT, CDR2 FQNNGV. Between the trimmed V and J ends, which lost 7 bases and 0 bases, there was a span of 13 bases. CDR3: CASTGGGASYEQYF. CDR3 bases: TGTGCCAGCACCGGAGGAGGAGCCTCCTACGAGCAGTACTTC. Variable domain in full (rest from reference TRBV11-2 and TRBJ2-7): EAGVAQSPRYKIIEKRQSVAFWCNPISGHATLYWYQQILGQGPKLLIQFQNNGVVDDSQLPKDRFSAERLKGVDSTLKIQPAKLEDSAVYLCASTGGGASYEQYFGPGTRLTVT.

DNA of the CDR3: TGTGCCAGTAAACAGGGCGCGTGGGGAGCTTTCTTT. It yields the protein CASKQGAWGAFF. The chain uses TRBV6-1 and TRBJ1-1, with D perhaps matching TRBD1 (6 bases). CDR1 and CDR2 from the germline V gene are MNHNS and SASEGT. CDR3 length: 12 residues. Trimming removed 9 bases at V and 10 bases at J, with 18 bases between.

The rearrangement joins TRBV7-9 to TRBJ2-7, with unresolved D. From germline, CDR1 is SEHNR and CDR2 FQNEAQ (reference sequence). The CDR3 covers 14 residues. Trimming took off 7 bases at V and 4 bases at J, with 17 bases between the two ends. CDR3 protein: CASTYGTGYYEQYF. CDR3 coding DNA: TGTGCCAGCACCTACGGAACGGGTTATTACGAGCAGTACTTC.

The chain has TRBV13 and TRBJ2-1; tentative D call: TRBD2 (6 bases). This CDR3 spans 19 amino acids. CDR1 PRHDT and CDR2 FYEKMQ come from the germline V gene (reference sequence). V was cut by 5 bases and J by 0 bases, with 23 bases left in between. The CDR3 DNA follows: TGTGCCAGCAGCCTATTTGGGTGGCAGGCGGGGAGCTCCTACAATGAGCAGTTCTTC. It yields the protein CASSLFGWQAGSSYNEQFF.

A remark on this clone: The sample contains more than one DNA sequence encoding this CDR3. This chain connects TRBV30 to TRBJ2-4, with 8 bases matching TRBD2. The V gene's germline CDR1 is GTSNPN and CDR2 SVGIG (reference sequence). The V and J ends lost 2 bases and 10 bases, in that order; junction bases with no gene match: 13. The CDR3 loop spans 15 amino acids. The CDR3 DNA reads as TGTGCCTGGAGTCCTTCGTCGGGGGGGTGGAATATTCAGTACTTC. Encoded protein: CAWSPSSGGWNIQYF.

The gene calls are TRBV13 and TRBJ2-1; D uncertain. The CDR3 has 14 amino acids. Germline-derived CDR1 and CDR2 are PRHDT and FYEKMQ (reference sequence). V shed 5 bases and J shed 4 bases, with 12 bases lying between them. CDR3 loop: CASSPRAGYNEQFF. The DNA for the CDR3 is TGTGCCAGCAGCCCCCGTGCCGGGTACAATGAGCAGTTCTTC.

The chain combines TRBV30 with TRBJ2-7; 8 bases agree with TRBD1. The CDR3 is 14 amino acids. CDR1 and CDR2 (germline): GTSNPN, SVGIG (reference sequence). V dropped 7 bases and J dropped 0; count of bases not matched to a gene: 8. The CDR3 spells CASDRGTGSYEQYF. The CDR3 DNA is TGTGCCTCGGACCGGGGGACAGGCTCCTACGAGCAGTACTTC.

V and J are TRBV7-9 and TRBJ1-5; 8 nucleotides match TRBD1. Germline-derived CDR1 and CDR2 are SEHNR and FQNEAQ (reference sequence). After removal of 5 bases from V and 2 bases from J, the junction contained 5 bases not matched to a gene. The CDR3 length is 15 residues. CDR3 in amino acids: CASSAGTGGNQPQHF. CDR3 DNA sequence: TGTGCCAGCAGCGCTGGGACAGGCGGCAATCAGCCCCAGCATTTT. Full variable domain (outside the CDR3, taken from reference TRBV7-9 and TRBJ1-5): DTGVSQNPRHKITKRGQNVTFRCDPISEHNRLYWYRQTLGQGPEFLTYFQNEAQLEKSRLLSDRFSAERPKGSFSTLEIQRTEQGDSAMYLCASSAGTGGNQPQHFGDGTRLSIL.

This chain connects TRBV18 to TRBJ1-2, with a weak D call TRBD1 (6 bases). Germline CDR1 reads KGHSH; CDR2 reads LQKENI. The length of the CDR3 is 14 residues. V was trimmed by 1 base and J by 3 bases, leaving 9 bases between them. CDR3 residues: CASSPREGDYGYTF. The CDR3 DNA follows: TGTGCCAGCTCACCACGGGAGGGGGACTATGGCTACACCTTC.

The rearrangement uses TRBV20-1 and TRBJ2-1; D perhaps matches TRBD2 (5 bases). Per germline, CDR1 DFQATT and CDR2 SNEGSKA (reference sequence). This CDR3 is built from 11 residues. With 5 bases removed from V and 10 bases from J, the gap between germline ends came to 12 bases. The CDR3 coding sequence is TGCAGTGCTTCCGAGGAGCGGGAGCAGTTCTTC. Its protein is CSASEEREQFF.

The CDR3 region has the DNA TGTGCCATCAGGGTAGACAGGGGTGAGACCCAGTACTTC. Amino acid sequence: CAIRVDRGETQYF. The chain is built from TRBV10-3 and TRBJ2-5, with TRBD1 matching 8 bases. Germline V lookup: CDR1 ENHRY, CDR2 SYGVKD. Losses at the gene ends were 6 bases for V and 5 bases for J; bases not matched to a gene: 5. This CDR3 comprises 13 residues.

The chain carries TRBV4-2 and TRBJ2-7, with 8 bases matching TRBD2. J lost 2 bases, V lost 2 bases, and 5 bases had no gene match. The CDR3 contains 15 residues. The germline V gene encodes CDR1 LGHNA and CDR2 YNFKEQ. CDR3 nucleotide sequence: TGTGCCAGCAGCCAACAAGCGGGGGCCCCCTACGAGCAGTACTTC. Its translation is CASSQQAGAPYEQYF.

The chain combines TRBV6-1 with TRBJ2-7; weak D call: TRBD1 (5 bases). The V gene's germline CDR1 is MNHNS and CDR2 SASEGT. The V end lost 2 bases, the J end lost 8 bases, and 19 bases lay between the germline ends. The CDR3 sequence is 15 residues long. The CDR3 protein is CASSESLGVVNKQYF. CDR3 nucleotide sequence: TGTGCCAGCAGTGAATCGCTAGGGGTTGTGAATAAGCAGTACTTC.

The chain has TRBV28 and TRBJ2-7; D might be TRBD1 (6 bases). CDR1 is MDHEN, CDR2 SYDVKM, per germline. V lost 8 bases and J 5 bases, leaving 13 bases between the germline ends. The CDR3 is 12 residues long. The CDR3: CASQQGSHEQYF. Here the CDR3 DNA reads TGTGCCAGCCAACAGGGATCCCACGAGCAGTACTTC. The full variable domain, completed using reference TRBV28 and TRBJ2-7, is DVKVTQSSRYLVKRTGEKVFLECVQDMDHENMFWYRQDPGLGLRLIYFSYDVKMKEKGDIPEGYSVSREKKERFSLILESASTNQTSMYLCASQQGSHEQYFGPGTRLTVT.

The gene calls are TRBV27 and TRBJ2-1; 7 positions match TRBD1. The CDR3 is 13 amino acids. Trimming took 5 bases from V and 8 from J; bases not matched to a gene: 6. Germline lookup yields CDR1 MNHEY and CDR2 SMNVEV (reference sequence). In nucleotides, the CDR3 is TGTGCCAGCAGTACAGGGGAAGACTATGAGCAGTTCTTC. It encodes CASSTGEDYEQFF.

J is TRBJ2-5 and V is TRBV19; 9 bases match TRBD1. Germline assignment: CDR1 LNHDA and CDR2 SQIVND (reference sequence). Trimming at V came to 3 bases and at J to 4 bases, leaving 6 bases not matched to a gene. The CDR3 extends over 15 amino acids. CDR3 in amino acids: CASSIKTGGRETQYF. CDR3 sequence (DNA): TGTGCCAGTAGTATTAAGACAGGGGGTAGAGAGACCCAGTACTTC. The entire variable domain, with the rest obtained from reference TRBV19 and TRBJ2-5, is as follows: DGGITQSPKYLFRKEGQNVTLSCEQNLNHDAMYWYRQDPGQGLRLIYYSQIVNDFQKGDIAEGYSVSREKKESFPLTVTSAQKNPTAFYLCASSIKTGGRETQYFGPGTRLLVL.